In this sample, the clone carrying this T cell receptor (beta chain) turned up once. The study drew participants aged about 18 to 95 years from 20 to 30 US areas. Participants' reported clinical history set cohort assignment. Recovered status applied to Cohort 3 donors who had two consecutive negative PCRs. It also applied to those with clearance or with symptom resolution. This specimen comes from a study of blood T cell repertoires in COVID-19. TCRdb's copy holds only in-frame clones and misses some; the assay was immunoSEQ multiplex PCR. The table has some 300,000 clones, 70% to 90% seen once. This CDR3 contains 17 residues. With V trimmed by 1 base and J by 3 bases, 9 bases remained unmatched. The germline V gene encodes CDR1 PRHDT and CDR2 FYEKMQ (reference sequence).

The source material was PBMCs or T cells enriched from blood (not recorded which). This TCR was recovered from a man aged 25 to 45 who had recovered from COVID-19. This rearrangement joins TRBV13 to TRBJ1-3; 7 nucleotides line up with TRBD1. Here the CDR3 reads CASSLVPGGPFGNTIYF. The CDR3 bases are TGTGCCAGCAGCTTAGTTCCAGGGGGTCCTTTTGGAAACACCATATATTTT.